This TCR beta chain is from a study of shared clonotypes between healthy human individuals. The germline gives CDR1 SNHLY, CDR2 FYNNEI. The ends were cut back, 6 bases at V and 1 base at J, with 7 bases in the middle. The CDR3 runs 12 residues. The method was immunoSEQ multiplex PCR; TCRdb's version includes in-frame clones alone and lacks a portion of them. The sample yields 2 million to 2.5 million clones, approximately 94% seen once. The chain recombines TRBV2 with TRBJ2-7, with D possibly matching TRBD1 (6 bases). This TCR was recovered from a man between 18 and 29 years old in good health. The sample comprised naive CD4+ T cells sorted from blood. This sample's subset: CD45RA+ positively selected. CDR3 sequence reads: CASRQGSYEQYF. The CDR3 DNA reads TGTGCCAGCAGGCAGGGGTCCTACGAGCAGTACTTC.